The clone carrying this T cell receptor beta chain was seen more than once but under ten times. The data are from a study of molecular identifiers for immune sequencing clone quantification. CD8+CD4-CCR7+CD45RA+ sorting gave the naive CD8 T cells. This CDR3 has 15 amino acids. V dropped 3 bases and J dropped 7; count of bases not matched to a gene: 11. Per germline, CDR1 MNHNY and CDR2 SVGAGI (reference sequence). Listed TCR primers and previously described methods were used for bulk TCR libraries. Each CDR3 protein is one row after TCRdb ran MiXCR on the PCR reads. This sample has approximately 500,000 distinct CDR3 sequences, with around 23% found just once.

This clonotype was sampled from a human donor in good health. Some libraries in this study had Jurkat cell RNA spiked in. The sequenced sample was naive CD8+ T cells from blood, with Jurkat cell RNA spiked in. Specified subset: FACS-sorted CD8+CD4-CCR7+CD45RA+ naive T cells. The rearrangement joins TRBV6-6 to TRBJ1-1, with 7 bases matching TRBD1. For the CDR3, the DNA is TGTGCCAGCAGTTATTTAGGGGGCACAGCCATTGAAGCTTTCTTT. As protein: CASSYLGGTAIEAFF.